Following are 16 T cell receptor beta chains from one sample sequenced in a study of graft-versus-host responses after intestinal transplantation. The antigens of these receptors remain unknown. Sequencing was performed with immunoSEQ multiplex PCR; in TCRdb, only in-frame clones are kept and a portion is missing. The table shows around 64,000 clones, with 90% to 95% occurring only once. Sequenced material: unstimulated CD4+ T cells sorted from spleen or lymph node cells, taken before transplant. The receptors were sampled from a human donor who was the organ donor for an intestinal transplant.

A single count supports this clone. V is TRBV9 and J is TRBJ1-3; D gene uncertain. The CDR3 is made up of 11 amino acids. Germline CDR1 is SGDLS and CDR2 is YYNGEE. V shed 8 bases and J shed 6 bases, with 9 bases lying between them. As DNA, the CDR3 is TGTGCCAGGGAGGCTGAAAACACCATATATTTT. Translating it yields CAREAENTIYF.

The chain couples TRBV30 to TRBJ1-6; 11 nucleotides line up with TRBD1. This CDR3 spans 13 amino acids. The trim removed 4 bases at V and 9 bases at J, leaving 2 bases unmatched. Germline CDR1 GTSNPN, CDR2 SVGIG (reference sequence). The CDR3 loop is CAWTGTGGSPLHF. For the CDR3, the DNA is TGTGCCTGGACCGGGACAGGGGGTTCACCCCTCCACTTT.

The J gene is TRBJ2-1, the V gene TRBV7-6; 8 bases agree with TRBD2. Trimming cost V 1 base and J 12 bases; bases outside gene matches: 8. The CDR3 sequence is 14 residues long. From germline, CDR1 is SGHVS and CDR2 FNYEAQ. In nucleotides, the CDR3 is TGTGCCAGCAGCTTAGGTCTAGCGGGCCTGTCGCAGTTCTTC. Its translation is CASSLGLAGLSQFF.

This chain connects TRBV7-2 to TRBJ2-4, with D unresolved. The CDR3 contains 15 residues. The germline V gene encodes CDR1 SGHTA and CDR2 FQGNSA. Trimming left V 2 bases short and J 1 base short, with 9 bases between. The DNA for the CDR3 is TGTGCCAGCAGCTTATTTGGAGAGGCCAAAAACATTCAGTACTTC. Translated: CASSLFGEAKNIQYF.

The chain employs TRBV4-3 and TRBJ2-7, with D possibly being TRBD2 (6 bases). CDR1 is LGHNA and CDR2 is YSLEER in the germline V gene. CDR3 length equals 16 residues. Between the trimmed V and J ends, which lost 3 bases and 0 bases, there was a span of 15 bases. The chain's CDR3 is CASSQGLGGSSYEQYF. The DNA for the CDR3 is TGCGCCAGCAGCCAGGGTCTTGGAGGGAGCTCCTACGAGCAGTACTTC.

The rearrangement uses TRBV12-5 and TRBJ2-2; 8 bases match TRBD1. The CDR3 contains 15 residues. The V and J ends lost 1 base and 6 bases, in that order; junction bases with no gene match: 4. Germline lookup yields CDR1 LGHNT and CDR2 FRNRAP. The CDR3 region is CASGLDLTGAGELFF. CDR3 coding DNA: TGTGCTAGTGGTTTGGACCTGACAGGGGCCGGGGAGCTGTTTTTT.

V and J are TRBV11-3 and TRBJ2-2, with TRBD1 matching over 7 bases. CDR3 length: 14 residues. CDR1 is SGHNT and CDR2 is YENEEA in the germline V gene. V shed 1 base, J shed 6 bases, and the junction held 2 bases outside the gene matches. DNA of the CDR3: TGTGCCAGCAGCTTAGGAGGGGGCTCCGGGGAGCTGTTTTTT. Translation gives CASSLGGGSGELFF.

This chain joins TRBV10-3 and TRBJ2-5; 9 nucleotides match TRBD2. The assigned J gene may be wrong: the sequence end matches TRBJ2-7 better. Germline V gene data show CDR1 as ENHRY and CDR2 as SYGVKD. The length of the CDR3 is 17 residues. The CDR3 here is CAISEHPKTAGGPEQYF. The CDR3 nucleotides are TGTGCCATCAGTGAGCACCCTAAGACGGCGGGGGGGCCCGAGCAGTACTTC.

This chain joins TRBV2 and TRBJ2-3; TRBD2 matches at 9 bases. Losses at the gene ends were 8 bases for V and 4 bases for J; bases not matched to a gene: 16. Looked up from germline, CDR1 is SNHLY and CDR2 is FYNNEI. The CDR3 is 17 amino acids. The DNA of the CDR3 is TGTGCCAGCGGGTTAGGGTTGATAGCGGGGGCCGCAGATACGCAGTATTTT. It translates to CASGLGLIAGAADTQYF.

This CDR3 reads CASSEAQRGARYNEQFF. In DNA form, the CDR3 reads TGTGCCAGCAGTGAAGCGCAAAGGGGGGCCAGATACAATGAGCAGTTCTTC. The chain is built from TRBV2 and TRBJ2-1; D is perhaps TRBD1 or TRBD2 (6 bases each). The CDR3 spans 17 residues. Between the trimmed V and J ends, which lost 0 bases and 4 bases, there was a span of 16 bases. Per germline, CDR1 SNHLY and CDR2 FYNNEI.

The V call is TRBV4-3, the J call TRBJ2-1; 7 bases line up with TRBD1. The CDR3 is 15 amino acids. V was clipped by 5 bases and J by 9 bases; unmatched bases: 13. Looked up from germline, CDR1 is LGHNA and CDR2 is YSLEER. The DNA for the CDR3 is TGCGCCAGCAGCGCCCGACAGGGTGCGATCAGTGAGCAGTTCTTC. Translated, it gives CASSARQGAISEQFF.

The rearrangement joins TRBV29-1 to TRBJ1-1; TRBD1 matches 12 bases. The trim removed 3 bases at V and 0 bases at J, leaving 11 bases unmatched. Germline V gene lookup returns CDR1 SQVTM and CDR2 ANQGSEA. The CDR3 sequence is 18 residues long. The CDR3 sequence is CSVEGNRDRGLLNTEAFF. The CDR3 DNA is TGCAGCGTTGAGGGTAATCGGGACAGGGGGCTTCTGAACACTGAAGCTTTCTTT.

This chain uses TRBV7-9 with TRBJ2-5; D possibly corresponds to TRBD2 (5 bases). The J call may be wrong; the DNA end is better matched by TRBJ2-7. Germline CDR1 reads SEHNR; CDR2 reads FQNEAQ (reference sequence). This CDR3 contains 11 residues. The DNA for the CDR3 is TGTGCCAGCAGCCGGGACTACGAGCAGTACTTC. This encodes CASSRDYEQYF.

The chain links TRBV7-9 to TRBJ2-4, with unresolved D. The CDR3 is 13 amino acids. V was clipped by 1 base and J by 4 bases, with 5 bases between them. Germline CDR1 and CDR2: SEHNR and FQNEAQ (reference sequence). The CDR3 nucleotides read TGTGCCAGCAGCTTAGACAAAAAAAACATTCAGTACTTC. It is translated as CASSLDKKNIQYF.

This chain links TRBV9 with TRBJ2-7, with TRBD1 matching 9 bases. V lost 0 bases, J lost 2 bases, and 3 bases stayed unmatched. Germline V lookup: CDR1 SGDLS, CDR2 YYNGEE. The CDR3 sequence is 15 residues long. CDR3 protein: CASSVGGDRAYEQYF. CDR3 coding DNA: TGTGCCAGCAGCGTAGGCGGGGACAGGGCCTACGAGCAGTACTTC.

This chain uses TRBV7-9 with TRBJ1-4; no clear D gene. The V gene's germline CDR1 is SEHNR and CDR2 FQNEAQ (reference sequence). This CDR3 has 16 amino acids. The V end lost 3 bases, the J end lost 3 bases, and 14 bases lay between the germline ends. The CDR3 nucleotides are TGTGCCAGCAGCTTGTATGCGTCAGTTCCTAATGAAAAACTGTTTTTT. It yields the protein CASSLYASVPNEKLFF.